The 21 T cell receptor beta chains given below trace back to one sample, sequenced in a study of OX40 agonist ivuxolimab in advanced cancers. Profiled with immunoSEQ multiplex PCR; TCRdb holds only in-frame clones, not every one. In the table there are some 65,000 clones, 85% to 90% of which are singletons. Sequences were derived from CD4+ or CD8+ T cells sorted from blood, sampled in a trial of the OX40 agonist ivuxolimab. The source is an adult with an advanced solid tumor such as melanoma, head and neck, liver or kidney cancer.

The chain is built from TRBV4-1 and TRBJ1-4, with D uncertain. The CDR3 length is 17 residues. The V end was cut by 0 bases, the J end by 4 bases, with 15 bases between. Germline V gives CDR1 MGHRA, CDR2 YSYEKL. The CDR3 sequence is CASSQEGAGGVNEKLFF. As DNA, the CDR3 is TGCGCCAGCAGCCAAGAGGGAGCAGGTGGAGTTAATGAAAAACTGTTTTTT.

The J gene is TRBJ2-2, the V gene TRBV7-6; no clear D. V lost 0 bases, J lost 6 bases, and 5 bases lay in between. This CDR3 has 13 amino acids. Germline assignment: CDR1 SGHVS and CDR2 FNYEAQ. CDR3 sequence reads: CASSLAGSGELFF. The CDR3 nucleotides are TGTGCCAGCAGCTTAGCAGGGTCCGGGGAGCTGTTTTTT.

The chain recombines TRBV5-1 with TRBJ2-7, with unresolved D. The CDR3 is made up of 15 amino acids. The V gene lost 4 bases and the J gene lost 2 bases, with 16 bases spanning the gap. In germline, CDR1 is SGHRS, CDR2 YFSETQ. CDR3 residues: CASSPFQAFPYEQYF. The CDR3 DNA sequence: TGCGCCAGCAGCCCCTTCCAGGCTTTCCCCTACGAGCAGTACTTC.

This clone was detected only once. This sequence joins TRBV27 and TRBJ1-5; tentatively, D is TRBD1 (6 bases). The CDR3 totals 15 residues. Trimming took 4 bases from V and 2 from J, leaving 12 bases between them. CDR1 and CDR2 from the germline V gene are MNHEY and SMNVEV (reference sequence). CDR3 sequence reads: CASSSFSGGNQPQHF. DNA of the CDR3: TGTGCCAGCAGTTCATTCTCAGGGGGCAATCAGCCCCAGCATTTT.

CDR3 sequence reads: CAWSTGANYEQYF. CDR3 in DNA: TGTGCCTGGAGTACAGGGGCCAACTACGAGCAGTACTTC. V gene TRBV30 combines with J gene TRBJ2-7, with TRBD1 matching over 7 bases. Germline trimming cut 2 bases from V and 3 bases from J; bases unmatched to any gene: 4. The CDR3 has 13 amino acids. The germline gives CDR1 GTSNPN, CDR2 SVGIG (reference sequence).

The chain uses TRBV11-1 and TRBJ1-1, with D possibly matching TRBD1 (6 bases). The germline CDR1 and CDR2 sequences are SGHAT and FQDESV (reference sequence). V was trimmed by 5 bases and J by 8 bases, leaving 12 bases between them. CDR3 length: 12 amino acids. In nucleotides, the CDR3 is TGTGCCAGCAGCCGACAGGCGATAGAAGCTTTCTTT. This sequence encodes CASSRQAIEAFF.

The chain is built from TRBV6-1 and TRBJ2-5, with TRBD2 matching over 9 bases. There are 16 residues in the CDR3. Germline trimming cut 3 bases from V and 0 bases from J; bases unmatched to any gene: 5. Germline CDR1 MNHNS, CDR2 SASEGT. The CDR3 DNA is TGTGCCAGCAGTGAGTTTGAGCGGGGGGACCAAGAGACCCAGTACTTC. Amino acid sequence: CASSEFERGDQETQYF.

This clone was observed once. The genes are TRBV7-9 and TRBJ2-1, with TRBD2 matching over 7 bases. This CDR3 contains 13 residues. The V gene's germline CDR1 is SEHNR and CDR2 FQNEAQ (reference sequence). Losses at the gene ends were 2 bases for V and 10 bases for J; bases not matched to a gene: 5. Here the CDR3 DNA reads TGTGCCAGCAGCTTACTTGCGGGAGTGGAGCAGTTCTTC. It encodes CASSLLAGVEQFF.

The chain has TRBV28 and TRBJ2-7; D possibly corresponds to TRBD2 (5 bases). V was trimmed by 8 bases and J by 1 base, leaving 12 bases between them. This CDR3 region has 13 residues. The germline V gene has CDR1 MDHEN and CDR2 SYDVKM. CDR3 nucleotides: TGTGCCAGCTCTTATAGCGTTTCCTACGAGCAGTACTTC. Amino acid sequence: CASSYSVSYEQYF.

This clone was seen once. The rearrangement uses TRBV4-2 and TRBJ2-3, with unresolved D. Trimming took 0 bases from V and 2 from J, leaving 15 bases between them. CDR1 LGHNA and CDR2 YNFKEQ come from the germline V gene. The CDR3 runs 17 residues. The CDR3 DNA is TGTGCCAGCAGCCAAGATGAAGTTGTTAGCCTCACAGATACGCAGTATTTT. This codes for CASSQDEVVSLTDTQYF.

The chain is built from TRBV19 and TRBJ1-5; D is perhaps TRBD1 (5 bases). CDR1 is LNHDA, CDR2 SQIVND, per germline (reference sequence). V was shortened by 6 bases and J by 0 bases, with 9 bases between the two germline ends. CDR3 length: 14 amino acids. The chain's CDR3 is CASSPGTSNQPQHF. For the CDR3, the DNA is TGTGCCAGTAGCCCCGGGACTAGCAATCAGCCCCAGCATTTT.

This sequence joins TRBV7-9 and TRBJ1-5, with 8 bases identical to TRBD1. The germline CDR1 and CDR2 sequences are SEHNR and FQNEAQ (reference sequence). The CDR3 length is 15 residues. The trim removed 6 bases at V and 0 bases at J, leaving 4 bases unmatched. CDR3 region: CASSGQGSSNQPQHF. In DNA form, the CDR3 reads TGTGCCAGCAGTGGACAGGGCTCTAGCAATCAGCCCCAGCATTTT.

CDR3: CASRPRDRVRYTF. CDR3 in DNA: TGTGCCAGCAGACCCCGGGACAGGGTCCGCTACACCTTC. This chain uses TRBV2 with TRBJ1-2, with TRBD1 identical over 9 bases. The CDR3 is 13 residues long. V shed 6 bases and J 9 bases; nucleotides not matched to a gene: 8. The germline gives CDR1 SNHLY, CDR2 FYNNEI.

The V call is TRBV27, the J call TRBJ1-2; the match to TRBD1 covers 9 bases. Trimming cost V 3 bases and J 6 bases; bases outside gene matches: 8. CDR3 length: 15 amino acids. Germline V CDR1 and CDR2: MNHEY, SMNVEV (reference sequence). CDR3 protein: CASSLGTGHRDGYTF. Here the CDR3 DNA reads TGTGCCAGCAGTTTGGGGACAGGGCATAGGGATGGCTACACCTTC.

The chain couples TRBV5-1 to TRBJ2-1; 9 bases fit TRBD1. In germline, CDR1 is SGHRS, CDR2 YFSETQ. The CDR3 consists of 15 residues. V was pared by 4 bases and J by 4 bases, with 6 bases of the junction left unmatched. The CDR3 region is CASSTDRGKYNEQFF. The DNA of the CDR3 is TGCGCCAGCAGCACGGACAGGGGCAAGTACAATGAGCAGTTCTTC. Drawing the rest from reference TRBV5-1 and TRBJ2-1, the complete variable domain is KAGVTQTPRYLIKTRGQQVTLSCSPISGHRSVSWYQQTPGQGLQFLFEYFSETQRNKGNFPGRFSGRQFSNSRSEMNVSTLELGDSALYLCASSTDRGKYNEQFFGPGTRLTVL.

The CDR3 DNA follows: TGTGCCAGCAGTTTCGTGTCCTATGGCTACACCTTC. It codes for CASSFVSYGYTF. The chain links TRBV28 to TRBJ1-2; D not certain. The length of the CDR3 is 12 residues. CDR1 MDHEN and CDR2 SYDVKM come from the germline V gene. V lost 3 bases to trimming and J lost 4 bases, with 6 bases between them.

The chain employs TRBV27 and TRBJ1-5; D might be TRBD1 (6 bases). Germline lookup yields CDR1 MNHEY and CDR2 SMNVEV (reference sequence). The V and J ends lost 10 bases and 0 bases respectively, with 19 bases between them. The length of the CDR3 is 16 residues. The CDR3 here is CATVDRFTGSNQPQHF. The DNA of the CDR3 is TGTGCCACCGTCGACAGGTTTACAGGTAGCAATCAGCCCCAGCATTTT.

The V call is TRBV2, the J call TRBJ2-7, with a possible D match to TRBD2 (5 bases). Germline CDR1 and CDR2: SNHLY and FYNNEI. This CDR3 region has 14 residues. V shed 6 bases and J shed 2 bases, with 14 bases lying between them. The CDR3 is CASSPRVSTYEQYF. The DNA for the CDR3 is TGTGCCAGCAGCCCGAGGGTTTCAACCTACGAGCAGTACTTC. Complete variable domain (other parts from reference TRBV2 and TRBJ2-7): EPEVTQTPSHQVTQMGQEVILRCVPISNHLYFYWYRQILGQKVEFLVSFYNNEISEKSEIFDDQFSVERPDGSNFTLKIRSTKLEDSAMYFCASSPRVSTYEQYFGPGTRLTVT.

The J gene is TRBJ2-2, the V gene TRBV2; 11 bases align to TRBD2. The CDR3 sequence is 18 residues long. V shed 4 bases, J shed 0 bases, and the junction held 7 bases outside the gene matches. CDR1 and CDR2 (germline): SNHLY, FYNNEI. The CDR3 DNA follows: TGTGCCAGCAGTGCAGGGGCTAGCGGGAGGTCGAACACCGGGGAGCTGTTTTTT. Amino acids: CASSAGASGRSNTGELFF.

J is TRBJ2-7 and V is TRBV27; 7 nucleotides align to TRBD2. There are 15 residues in the CDR3. Germline V gives CDR1 MNHEY, CDR2 SMNVEV (reference sequence). Germline trimming cut 4 bases from V and 3 bases from J; bases unmatched to any gene: 9. Here the CDR3 reads CASSSTSVPLYEQYF. DNA for the CDR3: TGTGCCAGCAGTTCTACTAGCGTCCCACTCTACGAGCAGTACTTC.

The chain combines TRBV11-2 with TRBJ1-2, with D perhaps matching TRBD1 (6 bases). This CDR3 spans 15 amino acids. Trimming removed 4 bases at V and 2 bases at J, with 14 bases between. Germline values: CDR1 SGHAT, CDR2 FQNNGV. CDR3 region: CASSSQGGGNYGYTF. As DNA, the CDR3 is TGTGCCAGCAGCTCCCAGGGAGGGGGAAACTATGGCTACACCTTC.